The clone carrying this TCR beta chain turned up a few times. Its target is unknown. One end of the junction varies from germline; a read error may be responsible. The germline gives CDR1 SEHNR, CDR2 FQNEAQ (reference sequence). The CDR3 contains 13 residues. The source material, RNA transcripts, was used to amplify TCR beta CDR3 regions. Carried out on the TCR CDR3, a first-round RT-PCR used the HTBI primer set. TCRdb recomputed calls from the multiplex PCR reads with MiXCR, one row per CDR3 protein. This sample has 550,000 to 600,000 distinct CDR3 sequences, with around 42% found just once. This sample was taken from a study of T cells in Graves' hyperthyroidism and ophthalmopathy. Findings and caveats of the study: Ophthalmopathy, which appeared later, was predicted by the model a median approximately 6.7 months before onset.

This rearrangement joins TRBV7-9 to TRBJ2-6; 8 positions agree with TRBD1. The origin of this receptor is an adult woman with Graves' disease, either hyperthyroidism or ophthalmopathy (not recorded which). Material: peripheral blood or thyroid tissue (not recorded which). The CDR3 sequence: CASSSTGGNVLTF. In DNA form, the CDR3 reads TGTGCCAGCAGCTCCACAGGGGGCAACGTCCTGACTTTC.